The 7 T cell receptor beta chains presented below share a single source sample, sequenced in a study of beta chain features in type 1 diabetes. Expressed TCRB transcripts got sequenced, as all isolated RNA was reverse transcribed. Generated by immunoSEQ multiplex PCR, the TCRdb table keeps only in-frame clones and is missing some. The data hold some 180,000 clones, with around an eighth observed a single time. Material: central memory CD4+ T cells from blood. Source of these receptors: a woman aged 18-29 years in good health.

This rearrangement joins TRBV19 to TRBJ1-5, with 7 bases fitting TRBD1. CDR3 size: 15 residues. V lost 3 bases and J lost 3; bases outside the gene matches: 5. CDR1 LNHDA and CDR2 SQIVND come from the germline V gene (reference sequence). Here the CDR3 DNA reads TGTGCCAGTAGTATTAACAGGGGATACAATCAGCCCCAGCATTTT. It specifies CASSINRGYNQPQHF. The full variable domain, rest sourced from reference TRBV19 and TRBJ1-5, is DGGITQSPKYLFRKEGQNVTLSCEQNLNHDAMYWYRQDPGQGLRLIYYSQIVNDFQKGDIAEGYSVSREKKESFPLTVTSAQKNPTAFYLCASSINRGYNQPQHFGDGTRLSIL.

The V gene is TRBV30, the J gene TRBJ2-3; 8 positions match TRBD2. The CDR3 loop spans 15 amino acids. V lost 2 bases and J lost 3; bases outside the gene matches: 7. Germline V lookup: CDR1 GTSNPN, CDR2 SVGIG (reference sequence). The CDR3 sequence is CAWSRLARGTDTQYF. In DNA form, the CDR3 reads TGTGCCTGGAGTAGACTAGCGAGAGGGACAGATACGCAGTATTTT. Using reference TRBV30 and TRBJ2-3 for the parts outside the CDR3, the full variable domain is SQTIHQWPATLVQPVGSPLSLECTVEGTSNPNLYWYRQAAGRGLQLLFYSVGIGQISSEVPQNLSASRPQDRQFILSSKKLLLSDSGFYLCAWSRLARGTDTQYFGPGTRLTVL.

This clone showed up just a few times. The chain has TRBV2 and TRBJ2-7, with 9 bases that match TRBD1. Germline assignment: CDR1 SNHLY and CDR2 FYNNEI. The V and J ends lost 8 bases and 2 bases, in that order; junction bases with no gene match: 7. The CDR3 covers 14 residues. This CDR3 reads CASFRTGETYEQYF. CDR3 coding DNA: TGTGCCAGCTTTCGGACAGGGGAAACCTACGAGCAGTACTTC.

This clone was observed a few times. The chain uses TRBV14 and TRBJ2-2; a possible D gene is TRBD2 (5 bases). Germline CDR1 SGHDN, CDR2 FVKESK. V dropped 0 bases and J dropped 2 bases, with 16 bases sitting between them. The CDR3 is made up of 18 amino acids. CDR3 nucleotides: TGTGCCAGCAGCCAAGACCCCTCCCGGACTGATAACACCGGGGAGCTGTTTTTT. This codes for CASSQDPSRTDNTGELFF.

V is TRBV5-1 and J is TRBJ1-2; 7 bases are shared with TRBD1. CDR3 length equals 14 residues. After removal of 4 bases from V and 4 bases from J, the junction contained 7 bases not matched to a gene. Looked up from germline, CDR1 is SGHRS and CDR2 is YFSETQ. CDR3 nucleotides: TGCGCCAGCAGCGCCGGGACAGAGAGCTATGGCTACACCTTC. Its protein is CASSAGTESYGYTF.

The CDR3 spells CASSGLGELAKNIQYF. The CDR3 DNA reads TGTGCCAGCAGTGGTTTGGGAGAACTAGCCAAAAACATTCAGTACTTC. The rearrangement uses TRBV28 and TRBJ2-4, with D perhaps TRBD2 (5 bases). The V gene's germline CDR1 is MDHEN and CDR2 SYDVKM. V was cut by 5 bases and J by 0 bases, with 14 bases left in between. The CDR3 is 16 residues long.

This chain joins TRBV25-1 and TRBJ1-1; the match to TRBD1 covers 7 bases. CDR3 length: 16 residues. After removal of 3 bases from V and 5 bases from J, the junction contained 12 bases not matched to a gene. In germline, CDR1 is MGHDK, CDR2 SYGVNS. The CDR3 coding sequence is TGTGCCAGCAGTGACCCTGCACAGGGGTTGGGGACTGAAGCTTTCTTT. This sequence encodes CASSDPAQGLGTEAFF.